This is a list of T cell receptor beta chains from one sample in a study of blood T cell repertoires in COVID-19. Profiled with immunoSEQ multiplex PCR; TCRdb holds only in-frame clones, not every one. The repertoire has tens of thousands of clones, roughly 80% of them found once; the top ten carry roughly 5.5%. The sample was peripheral blood. All receptors come from an older woman with acute or convalescent COVID-19. The CDR3 runs from the conserved cysteine through the conserved F or W. A D gene is named only where the DNA matches it firmly. Only some rows state a clone size, as once, few, many or a class for expanded clones.

length	D	V	J	size	CDR3	DNA
13	TRBD1	TRBV19	TRBJ2-7	-	CASTPGQADEQYF	TGTGCCAGTACCCCCGGACAGGCGGACGAGCAGTACTTC
12	-	TRBV6-1	TRBJ2-7	-	CASSEMRDEQYF	TGTGCCAGCAGTGAAATGAGGGACGAGCAGTACTTC
15	-	TRBV27	TRBJ1-5	-	CASSLYPTVNQPQHF	TGTGCCAGCAGTTTATACCCGACAGTGAATCAGCCCCAGCATTTT
15	-	TRBV6-5	TRBJ2-2	once	CASRGLARAVGELFF	TGTGCCAGCAGAGGCCTCGCCAGGGCAGTCGGGGAGCTGTTTTTT
15	-	TRBV9	TRBJ1-1	-	CASSVLQGGNTEAFF	TGTGCCAGCAGCGTCTTACAGGGTGGGAACACTGAAGCTTTCTTT
14	-	TRBV3-1/TRBV3-2	TRBJ2-7	-	CASSPLTGTYEQYF	TGTGCCAGCAGCCCTTTAACAGGGACCTACGAGCAGTACTTC
16	-	TRBV28	TRBJ1-3	-	CASTYGGLSSGNTIYF	TGTGCCAGCACCTACGGGGGGCTGAGCTCTGGAAACACCATATATTTT
12	-	TRBV4-2	TRBJ1-1	-	CASSQVGGFSFF	TGTGCCAGCAGCCAAGTCGGAGGGTTTAGTTTCTTT
13	-	TRBV5-4	TRBJ2-7	-	CASRVGGLNEQYF	TGTGCCAGCAGGGTGGGGGGGCTGAACGAGCAGTACTTC
16	-	TRBV18	TRBJ1-3	-	CASSPVTGSSGNTIYF	TGTGCCAGCTCACCGGTGACAGGCTCATCCGGAAACACCATATATTTT
13	-	TRBV5-6	TRBJ1-6	-	CASTRTANSPLHF	TGTGCCAGCACCCGGACAGCTAATTCACCCCTCCACTTT
15	-	TRBV5-1	TRBJ1-1	-	CASSKQTGGNTEAFF	TGCGCCAGCAGCAAACAGACAGGCGGGAACACTGAAGCTTTCTTT
16	-	TRBV7-2	TRBJ1-4	-	CASSLGGAGVNEKLFF	TGTGCCAGCAGCCTGGGGGGGGCAGGGGTTAATGAAAAACTGTTTTTT
15	-	TRBV6-5	TRBJ1-3	-	CASILGTNQGNTIYF	TGTGCCAGCATCCTCGGGACAAATCAGGGAAACACCATATATTTT
14	-	TRBV7-8	TRBJ1-2	-	CASSSTEGSYGYTF	TGTGCCAGCAGCTCCACTGAGGGTTCCTATGGCTACACCTTC
13	-	TRBV3-1/TRBV3-2	TRBJ2-1	-	CASSHLSRDEQFF	TGTGCCAGCAGCCATTTATCGCGGGACGAGCAGTTCTTC
16	TRBD2	TRBV4-2	TRBJ2-1	once	CASSQEAGVGYNEQFF	TGTGCCAGCAGCCAAGAAGCGGGAGTAGGGTACAATGAGCAGTTCTTC
16	-	TRBV27	TRBJ2-7	-	CASSLGSTQGTYEQYF	TGTGCCAGCAGTTTGGGCTCAACGCAGGGAACCTACGAGCAGTACTTC
15	TRBD1	TRBV6-5	TRBJ1-2	-	CASSYSYRGRGGYTF	TGTGCCAGCAGTTACTCCTACAGGGGGCGAGGTGGCTACACCTTC
12	-	TRBV3-1/TRBV3-2	TRBJ2-1	-	CASSQADREIIF	TGTGCCAGCAGCCAAGCAGACAGAGAAATTATCTTC
18	TRBD1	TRBV27	TRBJ2-7	-	CASSLSRDRGRGSYEQYF	TGTGCCAGCAGTTTATCGAGGGACAGGGGAAGGGGCTCCTACGAGCAGTACTTC
14	TRBD1	TRBV28	TRBJ2-7	-	CASSLSGGQVEQYF	TGTGCCAGCAGTTTATCTGGGGGACAGGTTGAGCAGTACTTC
15	-	TRBV23-1	TRBJ2-7	-	CASSQPRGGSYEQYF	TGCGCCAGCAGTCAACCCCGAGGTGGCTCCTACGAGCAGTACTTC
12	-	TRBV12-3/TRBV12-4	TRBJ1-1	once	CASSFVQSEAFF	TGTGCCAGCAGTTTCGTCCAGTCTGAAGCTTTCTTT
15	TRBD2	TRBV6-4	TRBJ2-1	-	CASSSLAGTYNEQFF	TGTGCCAGCAGTTCCCTAGCGGGAACCTACAATGAGCAGTTCTTC
16	TRBD1	TRBV7-2	TRBJ2-7	-	CASSLSPGQGAGEQYF	TGTGCCAGCAGCTTATCCCCGGGACAGGGGGCGGGGGAGCAGTACTTC
16	TRBD2	TRBV4-2	TRBJ2-1	-	CASSRGAGGFWNEQFF	TGTGCCAGCAGCCGGGGCGCGGGGGGTTTTTGGAATGAGCAGTTCTTC
16	TRBD1	TRBV4-2	TRBJ2-2	-	CASSQPGQGNTGELFF	TGTGCCAGCAGCCAGCCGGGACAGGGAAACACCGGGGAGCTGTTTTTT
16	TRBD1	TRBV10-3	TRBJ2-7	once	CAISETPGTGLYEQYF	TGTGCCATCAGTGAGACCCCCGGGACAGGTCTCTACGAGCAGTACTTC
16	TRBD1	TRBV7-2	TRBJ2-5	few	CASSFGQGGTQETQYF	TGTGCCAGCAGCTTTGGACAGGGGGGGACCCAAGAGACCCAGTACTTC
15	TRBD1	TRBV7-9	TRBJ1-1	-	CASSSRTGRNTEAFF	TGTGCCAGCAGCTCGCGGACAGGCCGGAACACTGAAGCTTTCTTT
15	TRBD2	TRBV5-1	TRBJ2-7	-	CASSLGDYPNYEQYF	TGCGCCAGCAGCTTGGGGGACTACCCAAACTACGAGCAGTACTTC
16	TRBD2	TRBV6-5	TRBJ2-7	few	CASSSQVGGSKIEQYF	TGTGCCAGCAGTTCACAGGTGGGCGGGAGTAAGATCGAGCAGTACTTC
17	-	TRBV5-1	TRBJ1-5	-	CASSPKWGGREHQPQHF	TGCGCCAGCAGCCCCAAATGGGGGGGACGCGAGCATCAGCCCCAGCATTTT
14	TRBD1	TRBV24-1	TRBJ1-2	-	CATSDQDRNYGYTF	TGTGCCACCAGTGATCAGGACAGGAACTATGGCTACACCTTC
15	-	TRBV30	TRBJ2-4	-	CAWSRQVLAKNIQYF	TGTGCCTGGAGTCGGCAGGTTCTAGCCAAAAACATTCAGTACTTC
13	-	TRBV20-1	TRBJ2-3	-	CSASNQREDTQYF	TGCAGTGCTAGTAATCAGAGGGAAGATACGCAGTATTTT
17	TRBD1	TRBV9	TRBJ2-5	-	CASSVSARQGDYGTQYF	TGTGCCAGCAGCGTATCCGCAAGACAGGGGGACTATGGGACCCAGTACTTC
14	-	TRBV11-2	TRBJ1-1	-	CASSPLPGNTEAFF	TGTGCCAGCAGCCCCCTACCCGGGAACACTGAAGCTTTCTTT
13	TRBD2	TRBV18	TRBJ2-7	-	CASSTREGDEQYF	TGTGCCAGCTCAACCCGGGAGGGAGACGAGCAGTACTTC
16	TRBD1	TRBV4-1	TRBJ2-1	-	CASSQDSGTGAYGQFF	TGCGCCAGCAGCCAAGATTCCGGGACAGGAGCCTATGGGCAGTTCTTC
14	-	TRBV4-1	TRBJ1-2	-	CASSPGIPNYGYTF	TGCGCCAGCAGCCCAGGAATACCTAACTATGGCTACACCTTC
15	-	TRBV18	TRBJ2-3	-	CASSPRTGNTDTQYF	TGTGCCAGCTCACCCAGGACTGGAAACACAGATACGCAGTATTTT
15	TRBD1	TRBV9	TRBJ1-6	-	CASSVSGQGSSPLHF	TGTGCCAGCAGCGTCTCGGGACAGGGTTCGTCACCCCTCCACTTT
16	-	TRBV5-8	TRBJ1-4	-	CASSPGELATNEKLFF	TGTGCCAGCAGCCCGGGGGAATTAGCAACTAATGAAAAACTGTTTTTT
15	-	TRBV9	TRBJ1-5	once	CASSEQANSNQPQHF	TGTGCCAGCAGCGAACAGGCTAATAGCAATCAGCCCCAGCATTTT
16	-	TRBV5-4	TRBJ1-3	-	CASSRKTVSSGNTIYF	TGTGCCAGCAGCAGGAAGACAGTGAGCTCTGGAAACACCATATATTTT
17	-	TRBV28	TRBJ1-6	-	CASSSEGEWTLNSPLHF	TGTGCCAGCAGTTCCGAGGGGGAATGGACTCTTAATTCACCCCTCCACTTT
14	-	TRBV18	TRBJ1-6	-	CASSNGQNNSPLHF	TGTGCCAGCTCAAATGGACAGAATAATTCACCCCTCCACTTT
16	TRBD1	TRBV9	TRBJ2-1	-	CASSPTGTGTYNEQFF	TGTGCCAGCAGCCCGACCGGGACAGGGACCTACAATGAGCAGTTCTTC
17	-	TRBV5-1	TRBJ1-4	-	CASSLGYGVRDFEKLFF	TGCGCCAGCAGCTTGGGATATGGGGTCAGGGACTTTGAAAAACTGTTTTTT
14	-	TRBV14	TRBJ1-5	-	CASSQGGGNQPQHF	TGTGCCAGCAGCCAAGGGGGGGGCAATCAGCCCCAGCATTTT